This T cell receptor beta chain was recovered during a study of shared clonotypes between healthy human individuals. Sequencing used immunoSEQ multiplex PCR; TCRdb keeps in-frame clones, though not all of them. The data hold roughly 1.5 million clones, with approximately 98% observed a single time. J was trimmed by 3 bases and V by 6 bases; bases with no gene match: 6. Germline CDR1 MNHNY, CDR2 SVGAGI (reference sequence). The CDR3 totals 14 residues. The J gene is TRBJ2-7, the V gene TRBV6-6, with 9 bases fitting TRBD1. Sequences were obtained from naive CD4+ T cells sorted from blood. Subset indicated: CD45RA+ positively selected. The TCR comes from a man aged 30 to 39 in good health. For the CDR3, the DNA is TGTGCCAGCAGAAAACAGGGGGCAGGCTACGAGCAGTACTTC. It codes for CASRKQGAGYEQYF.